This TCR beta chain was identified during a study of human T cells and chemical hapten exposure. Study background: The patients were mostly female; they had alopecia areata, totalis or universalis. Study outcomes and limitations: Large CDR3 similarity clusters arose significantly more often from expanded TCRs than from controls.

This clonotype was seen more than once but under ten times. Its antigen is not identified. Regarding time point: pre-sensitization, week 0. Treatment given: therapeutic diphenylcyclopropenone sensitization with weekly scalp DPC. Researchers extracted total RNA from unfractionated whole blood. The CDR3 is 14 residues long. The trim removed 5 bases at V and 6 bases at J, leaving 6 bases unmatched. Germline V gene sequence: CDR1 KGHSH, CDR2 LQKENI. A single record per CDR3 protein comes from TCRdb applying MiXCR to the RACE reads. The table includes about 120,000 distinct CDR3 sequences, about 13% detected once.

The origin of this receptor is a woman in her late teens or twenties with alopecia areata. Some clones in this sample may be carry-over from other donors' samples. This sequence joins TRBV18 and TRBJ1-5, with 8 bases that match TRBD1. The material sequenced was whole blood, taken in connection with sensitization to the hapten diphenylcyclopropenone (DPC). The CDR3 here is CASSAGQAGQPQHF. The CDR3 DNA reads TGTGCCAGCTCAGCGGGACAGGCGGGTCAGCCCCAGCATTTT. Together with reference TRBV18 and TRBJ1-5, the CDR3 gives the full variable domain: NAGVMQNPRHLVRRRGQEARLRCSPMKGHSHVYWYRQLPEEGLKFMVYLQKENIIDESGMPKERFSAEFPKEGPSILRIQQVVRGDSAAYFCASSAGQAGQPQHFGDGTRLSIL.